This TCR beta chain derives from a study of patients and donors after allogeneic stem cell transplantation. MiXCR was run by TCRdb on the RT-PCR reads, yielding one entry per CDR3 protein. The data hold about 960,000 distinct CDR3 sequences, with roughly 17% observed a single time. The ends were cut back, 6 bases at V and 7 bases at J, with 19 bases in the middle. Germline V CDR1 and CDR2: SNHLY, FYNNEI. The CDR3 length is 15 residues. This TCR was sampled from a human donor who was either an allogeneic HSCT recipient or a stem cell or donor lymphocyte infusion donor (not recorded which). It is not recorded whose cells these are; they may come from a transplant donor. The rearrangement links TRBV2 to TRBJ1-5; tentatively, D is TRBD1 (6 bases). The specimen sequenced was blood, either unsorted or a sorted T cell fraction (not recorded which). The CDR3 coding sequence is TGTGCCAGCAGGTCGGGGGGGACACAAAACCAGCCCCAGCATTTT. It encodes CASRSGGTQNQPQHF.